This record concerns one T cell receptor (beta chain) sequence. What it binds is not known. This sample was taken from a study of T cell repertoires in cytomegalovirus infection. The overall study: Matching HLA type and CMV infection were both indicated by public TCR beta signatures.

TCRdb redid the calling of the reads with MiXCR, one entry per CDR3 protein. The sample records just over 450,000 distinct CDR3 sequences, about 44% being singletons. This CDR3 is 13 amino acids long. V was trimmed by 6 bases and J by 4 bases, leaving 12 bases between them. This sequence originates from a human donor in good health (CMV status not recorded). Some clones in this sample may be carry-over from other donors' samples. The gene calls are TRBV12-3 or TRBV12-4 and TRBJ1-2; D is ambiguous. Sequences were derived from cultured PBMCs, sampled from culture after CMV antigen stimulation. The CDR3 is CASRPEGPYGYTF. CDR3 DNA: TGTGCCAGCAGACCGGAGGGCCCCTATGGCTACACCTTC.